This T cell receptor beta chain was recovered during a study of T cells in Graves' hyperthyroidism and ophthalmopathy. The source material, RNA transcripts, was used to amplify TCR beta CDR3 regions. During a first-round RT-PCR of the TCR CDR3, the HTBI primer set was used. Via MiXCR, TCRdb re-called the multiplex PCR reads, giving one row per CDR3 protein. Counted here are 600,000 or so distinct CDR3 sequences, roughly 15% occurring once; the ten biggest clones make up approximately 3.8%. Stable hyperthyroidism: no ophthalmopathy progression over 18 months of follow-up. Clinicians diagnosed patients from clinical symptoms, serum thyroxine and TRAb, thyroid ultrasound and orbital computed tomography. This receptor was obtained from a woman in her thirties with Graves' hyperthyroidism. The sequenced material came from blood.

The CDR3: CATQGASGGYTF. CDR3 coding DNA: TGTGCCACCCAGGGGGCAAGCGGTGGCTACACCTTC. The chain combines TRBV10-3 with TRBJ1-2, with TRBD1 identical over 8 bases. Germline V lookup: CDR1 ENHRY, CDR2 SYGVKD. This CDR3 is built from 12 residues. V shed 10 bases and J 7 bases; nucleotides not matched to a gene: 8.